Sequencing of this T cell receptor beta chain was carried out in a study of blood T cell repertoires in COVID-19. This CDR3 has 14 residues. Trimming removed 0 bases from V and 5 bases from J, with 10 bases in between. Germline lookup yields CDR1 MGHDK and CDR2 SYGVNS. Profiled with immunoSEQ multiplex PCR; TCRdb holds only in-frame clones, not every one. The data contain 97,000 or so clones, approximately 90% of them singletons. The specimen sequenced was peripheral blood. The sequence came from a man in his sixties with acute or convalescent COVID-19. The gene calls are TRBV25-1 and TRBJ1-2; D may be TRBD1 (6 bases). Here the CDR3 DNA reads TGTGCCAGCAGTGAATATACAGGGAGTTATGGCTACACCTTC. Its protein product is CASSEYTGSYGYTF.